Included here is one T cell receptor beta chain sequence, with context. These data originate in a study of T cells after somatic rescue of genetic block. The V gene's germline CDR1 is SNHLY and CDR2 FYNNEI. Trimming cost V 2 bases and J 0 bases, with 26 bases left between them. The CDR3 totals 21 residues. Measured with immunoSEQ multiplex PCR; TCRdb has only the in-frame clones, and not every one. The repertoire includes 70,000 to 95,000 clones, about 87% of them detected once, and 1.5% to 2% sits in the top ten. The V gene is TRBV2, the J gene TRBJ2-1; D is undetermined. Sequencing used peripheral blood mononuclear cells (PBMCs). The origin of this receptor is a woman aged 18-29 years. CDR3 sequence: CASSEILRSPISSGSYNEQFF. The CDR3 DNA reads as TGTGCCAGCAGTGAAATCCTCAGGTCCCCCATCTCCTCCGGCTCCTACAATGAGCAGTTCTTC.